What follows are 16 T cell receptor beta chains derived from one specimen sequenced in a study of molecular identifiers for immune sequencing clone quantification (dated by TCRdb to between 2017 and 2018). The library came from PCR. Reads for this sample came from a NextSeq 500. TCRdb's own reprocessing of the public reads used fastp at Q25 and MiXCR and kept productive beta chains. Each CDR3 protein gets just one entry, which takes the most common genes and DNA from the rows behind it. In this sample the table shows roughly 300,000 distinct CDR3 sequences, about a quarter of which occur a single time. Roughly 0.7% of the sample is in the top ten clones. The sequenced material came from naive CD8+ T cells from blood, with Jurkat cell RNA spiked in. The sample's cell subset or site label, decoded: FACS-sorted CD8+CD4-CCR7+CD45RA+ naive T cells. The receptor set was obtained from a human donor in good health. Some libraries in this study had Jurkat cell RNA spiked in.

This clonotype was recorded many times. V and J are TRBV12-3 or TRBV12-4 and TRBJ2-5, with D possibly matching TRBD1 (6 bases). This CDR3 comprises 14 residues. Trimming pared 6 bases from V and 4 bases from J, leaving 15 bases between. The CDR3 loop reads CASSYRRDTETQYF. The DNA of the CDR3 is TGTGCCAGCAGCTACCGCCGGGACACAGAGACCCAGTACTTC.

Notes on this clonotype: Germline is not matched at one junction end, which may reflect a read error. The chain couples TRBV29-1 to TRBJ1-2; D remains unclear. In germline, CDR1 is SQVTM, CDR2 ANQGSEA. The CDR3 loop spans 16 amino acids. The DNA for the CDR3 is TGCAGCGTTGAAGATCCCGACACCGCATGGAACTATGGCTACGCCTTC. As protein: CSVEDPDTAWNYGYAF.

As for this clonotype: A read error may be the cause here, since a much bigger clone is one base away. The genes are TRBV19 and TRBJ1-5; no definite D call. Looked up from germline, CDR1 is LNHDA and CDR2 is SQIVND (reference sequence). The CDR3 covers 14 residues. In nucleotides, the CDR3 is TGTGCCAGCGAAGCTGGGAATAGCAATCCGCCCCAGCATTTT. Amino acids: CASEAGNSNPPQHF. The entire variable domain, with the rest obtained from reference TRBV19 and TRBJ1-5, is as follows: DGGITQSPKYLFRKEGQNVTLSCEQNLNHDAMYWYRQDPGQGLRLIYYSQIVNDFQKGDIAEGYSVSREKKESFPLTVTSAQKNPTAFYLCASEAGNSNPPQHFGDGTRLSIL.

This clonotype has a count of ten or more. The chain carries TRBV28 and TRBJ2-3, with TRBD2 matching over 7 bases. V trimming: 7 bases; J trimming: 4 bases; junction bases outside the gene matches: 17. Per the germline V gene, CDR1 is MDHEN and CDR2 is SYDVKM. The CDR3 has 17 amino acids. The CDR3 loop reads CASTSLSGGGWPDTQYF. The DNA of the CDR3 is TGTGCCAGCACTTCCCTTTCTGGGGGAGGGTGGCCAGATACGCAGTATTTT.

As for this clonotype: No conserved phenylalanine or tryptophan ends this CDR3, so it is likely a read error. V and J are TRBV13 and TRBJ1-3; no definite D call. Looked up from germline, CDR1 is PRHDT and CDR2 is FYEKMQ (reference sequence). V was pared by 5 bases and J by 4 bases, with 15 bases between. The CDR3 spans 15 residues. The CDR3 DNA is TGTGCCAGCAGCATCGCTTCGAGCATCGGAAACACCATATATCTT. This sequence encodes CASSIASSIGNTIYL.

The J gene is TRBJ1-2, the V gene TRBV28; TRBD1 agrees at 8 bases. The J segment lost 8 bases and the V segment lost 3 bases, leaving 11 bases of the junction unmatched. The germline CDR1 and CDR2 sequences are MDHEN and SYDVKM. This CDR3 region has 15 residues. This chain's CDR3 is CASSLAPTGGQGYTF. CDR3 nucleotides: TGTGCCAGCAGTTTGGCCCCTACAGGGGGTCAAGGCTACACCTTC.

CDR3 nucleotides: TGCGCCAGCAGCCAACCAAGACAAGTTAATGAAAAACTGTTTTTT. This translates into CASSQPRQVNEKLFF. V gene TRBV4-1 combines with J gene TRBJ1-4; D remains unclear. The germline V gene has CDR1 MGHRA and CDR2 YSYEKL. V was clipped by 2 bases and J by 4 bases, with 11 bases between them. This CDR3 is 15 amino acids long.

The CDR3: CASSPPNEDTQYF. The CDR3 DNA is TGTGCCAGCAGCCCCCCAAACGAAGATACGCAGTATTTT. The chain is built from TRBV11-3 and TRBJ2-3; D is unresolved. V was trimmed by 5 bases and J by 5 bases, leaving 11 bases between them. The CDR3 spans 13 residues. Germline CDR1 SGHNT, CDR2 YENEEA.

This clonotype was counted ten times or more. V and J are TRBV18 and TRBJ2-7; TRBD1 matches at 11 bases. This CDR3 region has 13 residues. After removal of 6 bases from V and 6 bases from J, the junction contained 4 bases not matched to a gene. Germline loops: CDR1 KGHSH, CDR2 LQKENI. CDR3 sequence: CASSGTGGGEQYF. CDR3 DNA sequence: TGTGCCAGCTCCGGGACAGGGGGTGGCGAGCAGTACTTC.

The genes are TRBV4-3 and TRBJ2-7; D is ambiguous. V was trimmed by 0 bases and J by 5 bases, leaving 14 bases between them. The CDR3 sequence is 15 residues long. Per the germline V gene, CDR1 is LGHNA and CDR2 is YSLEER. The CDR3 sequence is CASSQDPGRLNEQYF. In DNA form, the CDR3 reads TGCGCCAGCAGCCAAGATCCGGGCAGGTTAAACGAGCAGTACTTC.

This clonotype was picked up a small number of times. The chain has TRBV2 and TRBJ2-5; TRBD1 matches at 7 bases. The CDR3 extends over 15 amino acids. V was clipped by 3 bases and J by 2 bases; unmatched bases: 6. The germline V gene encodes CDR1 SNHLY and CDR2 FYNNEI. The CDR3 sequence: CASSDPRDRQETQYF. CDR3 DNA: TGTGCCAGCAGTGATCCCCGGGACAGACAAGAGACCCAGTACTTC.

This clonotype was seen at least ten times. J is TRBJ2-7 and V is TRBV6-1; D perhaps matches TRBD2 (6 bases). The V gene lost 3 bases and the J gene lost 2 bases, with 14 bases spanning the gap. CDR3 length equals 15 residues. Germline loops: CDR1 MNHNS, CDR2 SASEGT. The CDR3 spells CASSDPGLSAYEQYF. The CDR3 nucleotides are TGTGCCAGCAGTGACCCGGGACTCTCTGCCTACGAGCAGTACTTC.

The table lists this clonotype with many counts. The chain is built from TRBV4-3 and TRBJ1-1; 9 bases agree with TRBD1. V shed 1 base, J shed 7 bases, and the junction held 1 base outside the gene matches. The CDR3 has 13 amino acids. The germline V gene encodes CDR1 LGHNA and CDR2 YSLEER. The CDR3: CASSQGQGVEAFF. The CDR3 coding sequence is TGCGCCAGCAGCCAAGGACAGGGGGTTGAAGCTTTCTTT.

The J gene is TRBJ2-2, the V gene TRBV14; 8 bases map to TRBD1. Germline V gives CDR1 SGHDN, CDR2 FVKESK. The J segment lost 6 bases and the V segment lost 3 bases, leaving 3 bases of the junction unmatched. CDR3 size: 14 residues. CDR3 amino acids: CASSQDRASGELFF. The DNA of the CDR3 is TGTGCCAGCAGCCAGGACAGGGCCTCCGGGGAGCTGTTTTTT.

Concerning this clonotype itself: A clone one base away is much larger, so this may be a read error. The chain combines TRBV20-1 with TRBJ2-1; D gene unclear. Per germline, CDR1 DFQATT and CDR2 SNEGSKA (reference sequence). This CDR3 region has 14 residues. V lost 1 base to trimming and J lost 2 bases, with 9 bases between them. CDR3 residues: CSARAAATYNEQFF. The CDR3 nucleotides read TGCAGTGCTAGAGCGGCCGCTACCTACAATGAGCAGTTCTTC.

The chain links TRBV11-2 to TRBJ2-7; D uncertain. CDR1 is SGHAT, CDR2 FQNNGV, per germline. The CDR3 contains 13 residues. With 5 bases removed from V and 3 bases from J, the gap between germline ends came to 11 bases. CDR3 amino acids: CASSPWNSYEQYF. CDR3 in DNA: TGTGCCAGCAGCCCCTGGAACAGCTACGAGCAGTACTTC.